The source of this T cell receptor (beta chain) is a study of siplizumab effects on memory and regulatory T cells. Findings and caveats of the study: With siplizumab, cumulative frequency of CD4+ memory-derived alloreactive sequences dropped significantly. It seemed that naive T cells were more diverse than memory cells and were major contributors to the alloresponse. Among mappable alloreactive CD4+ clones, the Treg-derived fraction averaged around 63% with siplizumab versus roughly 27% in controls.

The protocol was immunoSEQ multiplex PCR, while the TCRdb copy is restricted to in-frame clones and leaves out a portion. The table lists fewer than 130,000 clones, roughly 89% of them singletons. As to this clone: What it binds is not known. Other DNA sequences from this sample encode an identical CDR3 as well.

The material sequenced was CD4+ T cells sorted from blood. The origin of this receptor is a human donor in good health.

The CDR3 loop reads CASSQDRGRTEAFF. CDR3 sequence (DNA): TGCGCCAGCAGCCAAGACAGGGGTCGGACTGAAGCTTTCTTT. V is TRBV4-1 and J is TRBJ1-1, with D perhaps TRBD1 (6 bases). The germline V gene encodes CDR1 MGHRA and CDR2 YSYEKL. The V end lost 0 bases, the J end lost 5 bases, and 10 bases lay between the germline ends. The CDR3 covers 14 residues.